The rows below give T cell receptor beta chains drawn from one sample of a study of spatial heterogeneity in lung cancer. TCRdb itself ran the 5' RACE reads through MiXCR, one entry per CDR3 protein. The sample records 3,500 to 5,000 distinct CDR3 sequences, less than 10% being singletons. Specimen: PBMCs, collected at surgery. All receptors come from a male donor with early-stage non-small cell lung cancer. Both conserved end residues are part of each CDR3. The D gene is left open where the match is weak. Clone sizes are given selectively: once, few, many, or a class where the clone is expanded.

J gene: TRBJ2-5; D gene: .; V gene: TRBV5-6; clone size: medium-sized; CDR3 protein: CASSNLMTVQETQYF; CDR3 DNA: TGTGCCAGCAGCAATTTGATGACGGTCCAAGAGACCCAGTACTTC
J gene: TRBJ2-2; D gene: .; V gene: TRBV9; clone size: .; CDR3 protein: CASSGPGLTNTGELFF; CDR3 DNA: TGTGCCAGCAGCGGGCCGGGACTGACTAACACCGGGGAGCTGTTTTTT
J gene: TRBJ2-1; D gene: TRBD1; V gene: TRBV9; clone size: medium-sized; CDR3 protein: CASSPPGQGGFF; CDR3 DNA: TGTGCCAGCAGCCCACCCGGACAGGGGGGGTTCTTC
J gene: TRBJ1-1; D gene: .; V gene: TRBV7-2; clone size: many; CDR3 protein: CASSLDPGVNTEAFF; CDR3 DNA: TGTGCCAGCAGCTTAGATCCGGGCGTGAACACTGAAGCTTTCTTT
J gene: TRBJ1-5; D gene: .; V gene: TRBV12-3/TRBV12-4; clone size: .; CDR3 protein: CASRAEHQPQHF; CDR3 DNA: TGTGCCAGCCGAGCGGAGCACCAGCCCCAGCATTTT
J gene: TRBJ2-7; D gene: TRBD2; V gene: TRBV27; clone size: medium-sized; CDR3 protein: CASSPTSGGGYEQYF; CDR3 DNA: TGTGCCAGCAGTCCGACTAGCGGGGGCGGGTACGAGCAGTACTTC
J gene: TRBJ2-7; D gene: .; V gene: TRBV18; clone size: few; CDR3 protein: CASSPPGVGYEQYF; CDR3 DNA: TGTGCCAGCTCACCACCTGGGGTAGGCTACGAGCAGTACTTC
J gene: TRBJ2-7; D gene: .; V gene: TRBV19; clone size: few; CDR3 protein: CASSIFGETKGYEQYF; CDR3 DNA: TGTGCCAGTAGTATTTTCGGGGAAACAAAAGGATACGAGCAGTACTTC
J gene: TRBJ1-2; D gene: TRBD1; V gene: TRBV2; clone size: .; CDR3 protein: CASSGGGQGSYKSYGYTF; CDR3 DNA: TGTGCCAGCAGTGGGGGAGGACAGGGGTCGTATAAATCCTATGGCTACACCTTC
J gene: TRBJ2-2; D gene: TRBD2; V gene: TRBV10-3; clone size: .; CDR3 protein: CAISESSGGASPGELFF; CDR3 DNA: TGTGCCATCAGTGAGTCTAGCGGGGGGGCCAGTCCCGGGGAGCTGTTTTTT
J gene: TRBJ1-5; D gene: .; V gene: TRBV27; clone size: many; CDR3 protein: CASSLSDSNQPQHF; CDR3 DNA: TGTGCCAGCAGTTTATCAGATAGCAATCAGCCCCAGCATTTT
J gene: TRBJ2-1; D gene: .; V gene: TRBV5-5; clone size: many; CDR3 protein: CASRKQGAYYNEQFF; CDR3 DNA: TGTGCCAGCCGGAAACAGGGAGCGTACTACAATGAGCAGTTCTTC
J gene: TRBJ2-1; D gene: TRBD1; V gene: TRBV7-9; clone size: many; CDR3 protein: CASSLGQGTYNEQFF; CDR3 DNA: TGTGCCAGCAGCTTAGGACAGGGGACCTACAATGAGCAGTTCTTC
J gene: TRBJ2-7; D gene: .; V gene: TRBV11-2; clone size: few; CDR3 protein: CASSLDSEQYF; CDR3 DNA: TGTGCCAGCAGCTTAGACAGCGAGCAGTACTTC
J gene: TRBJ2-4; D gene: .; V gene: TRBV19; clone size: many; CDR3 protein: CASSIDRGNIQYF; CDR3 DNA: TGTGCCAGTAGTATAGATCGGGGAAACATTCAGTACTTC
J gene: TRBJ2-1; D gene: TRBD2; V gene: TRBV6-2/TRBV6-3; clone size: .; CDR3 protein: CASRTGTILYNEQFF; CDR3 DNA: TGTGCCAGCCGGACCGGGACTATCCTCTACAATGAGCAGTTCTTC
J gene: TRBJ2-1; D gene: TRBD2; V gene: TRBV7-8; clone size: .; CDR3 protein: CASSLLAGGRYNEQFF; CDR3 DNA: TGTGCCAGCAGCCTTCTAGCGGGGGGGCGGTATAATGAGCAGTTCTTC
J gene: TRBJ1-3; D gene: .; V gene: TRBV20-1; clone size: few; CDR3 protein: CSAPGGVDGNTIYF; CDR3 DNA: TGCAGTGCCCCCGGCGGGGTGGATGGAAACACCATATATTTT
J gene: TRBJ2-5; D gene: TRBD1; V gene: TRBV29-1; clone size: many; CDR3 protein: CSVHAGGQGETQYF; CDR3 DNA: TGCAGCGTCCACGCCGGCGGACAGGGAGAGACCCAGTACTTC
J gene: TRBJ2-3; D gene: .; V gene: TRBV13; clone size: .; CDR3 protein: CASSSPDWDTQYF; CDR3 DNA: TGTGCCAGCAGCTCTCCCGATTGGGATACGCAGTATTTT